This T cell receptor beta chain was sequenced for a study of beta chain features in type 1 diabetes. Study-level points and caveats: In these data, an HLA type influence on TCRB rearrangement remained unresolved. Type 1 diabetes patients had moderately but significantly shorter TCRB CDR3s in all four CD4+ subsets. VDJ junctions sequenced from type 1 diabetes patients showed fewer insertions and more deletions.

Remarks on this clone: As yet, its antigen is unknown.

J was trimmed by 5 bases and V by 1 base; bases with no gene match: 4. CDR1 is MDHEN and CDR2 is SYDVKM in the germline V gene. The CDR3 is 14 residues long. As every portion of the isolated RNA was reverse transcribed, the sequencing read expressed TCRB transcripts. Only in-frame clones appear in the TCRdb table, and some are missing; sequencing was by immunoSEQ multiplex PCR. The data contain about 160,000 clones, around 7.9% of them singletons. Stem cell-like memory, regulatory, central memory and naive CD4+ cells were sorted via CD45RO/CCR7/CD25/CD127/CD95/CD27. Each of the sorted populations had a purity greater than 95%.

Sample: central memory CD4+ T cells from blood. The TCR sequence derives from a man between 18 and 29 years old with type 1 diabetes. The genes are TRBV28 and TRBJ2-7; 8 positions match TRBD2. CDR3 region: CASSLSSGLNEQYF. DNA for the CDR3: TGTGCCAGCAGTTTATCTAGCGGGCTCAACGAGCAGTACTTC.